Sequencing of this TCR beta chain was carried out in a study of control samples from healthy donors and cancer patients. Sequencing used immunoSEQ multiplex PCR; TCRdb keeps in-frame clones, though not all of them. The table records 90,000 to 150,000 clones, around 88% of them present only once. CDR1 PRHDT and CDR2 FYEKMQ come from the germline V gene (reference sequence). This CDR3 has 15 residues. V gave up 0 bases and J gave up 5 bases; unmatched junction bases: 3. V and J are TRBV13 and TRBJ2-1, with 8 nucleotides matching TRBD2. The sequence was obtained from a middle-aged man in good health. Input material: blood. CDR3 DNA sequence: TGTGCCAGCAGCTTAGGGCGGGGGGACAACAATGAGCAGTTCTTC. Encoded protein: CASSLGRGDNNEQFF.